The 18 T cell receptor beta chains in this list originate from one sample, sequenced in a study of vaccination effects on CD4 cells after COVID-19. Clones were sequenced by immunoSEQ multiplex PCR, and TCRdb holds only the in-frame ones, with some missing. The table lists about 57,000 clones, 78% of them singletons, with 3.5% to 5.5% in the top ten. Culturing for around ten days preceded CD4+ T cell isolation. As their vaccination, participants received two doses of either BNT162b2 or mRNA-1273. No antigen has been assigned to these receptors. The material was CD4+ T cells from PBMCs cultured without peptide, obtained after COVID-19 vaccination. The receptors come from a human donor who received a COVID-19 vaccine.

The chain couples TRBV4-1 to TRBJ1-5; 8 nucleotides agree with TRBD1. The CDR3 extends over 16 amino acids. Unmatched junction bases numbered 9, after V lost 3 bases and J lost 5 bases. Germline values: CDR1 MGHRA, CDR2 YSYEKL. The CDR3 bases are TGCGCCAGCAGCCAGGGGACAGGATATGAGGATCAGCCCCAGCATTTT. It encodes CASSQGTGYEDQPQHF.

The chain links TRBV7-2 to TRBJ2-7; D unresolved. Germline V lookup: CDR1 SGHTA, CDR2 FQGNSA. Trimming shortened V by 3 bases and J by 6 bases, and 12 bases separated the two germline ends. The CDR3 spans 13 residues. The CDR3 DNA reads TGTGCCAGCAGCTTGGGAATAAATCGCGAGCAGTACTTC. Protein product: CASSLGINREQYF.

J is TRBJ2-3 and V is TRBV11-2; 14 bases are a match to TRBD2. The CDR3 is made up of 19 amino acids. With V trimmed by 5 bases and J by 0 bases, 10 bases remained unmatched. Germline V CDR1 and CDR2: SGHAT, FQNNGV. The CDR3 nucleotides are TGTGCCAGCAGCCAAGCGGGGACTAGCGGGGGTCTAAGCACAGATACGCAGTATTTT. It specifies CASSQAGTSGGLSTDTQYF.

This clone is judged medium-sized (0.01 to 0.1%). This chain links TRBV10-1 with TRBJ2-4; perhaps TRBD1 as D (6 bases). Between the trimmed V and J ends, which lost 2 bases and 3 bases, there was a span of 20 bases. Germline CDR1 reads WNHNN; CDR2 reads SYGVQD (reference sequence). This CDR3 spans 18 amino acids. The CDR3 bases are TGCGCCAGCAGTGAGCCGAACTTATCTACAGGGAGCAAAAACATTCAGTACTTC. This codes for CASSEPNLSTGSKNIQYF.

The chain carries TRBV6-1 and TRBJ1-1; 9 bases line up with TRBD1. This CDR3 region has 17 residues. The junction had 8 bases not matched to a gene; V was cut back by 3 bases and J by 0 bases. CDR1 and CDR2 from the germline V gene are MNHNS and SASEGT. The CDR3 spells CASSDLATGGVNTEAFF. The CDR3 DNA is TGTGCCAGCAGTGACCTAGCAACAGGGGGCGTGAACACTGAAGCTTTCTTT.

The rearrangement links TRBV10-3 to TRBJ2-3; 7 bases align to TRBD2. The CDR3 has 15 residues. After removal of 5 bases from V and 2 bases from J, the junction contained 7 bases not matched to a gene. CDR1 and CDR2 (germline): ENHRY, SYGVKD. The CDR3 bases are TGTGCCATCAGTAAGAGTGCGGGAGACACAGATACGCAGTATTTT. It is translated as CAISKSAGDTDTQYF.

V and J are TRBV7-9 and TRBJ2-7; TRBD2 agrees at 8 bases. The CDR3 loop spans 14 amino acids. Per germline, CDR1 SEHNR and CDR2 FQNEAQ (reference sequence). V shed 5 bases and J 3 bases; nucleotides not matched to a gene: 6. Written as DNA, the CDR3 is TGTGCCAGCAGCCGGGAGGGATTCAACTACGAGCAGTACTTC. As protein: CASSREGFNYEQYF.

The rearrangement joins TRBV3-1 (or the pseudogene TRBV3-2) to TRBJ1-2; D remains unclear. The CDR3 is 11 amino acids. Trimming removed 4 bases from V and 8 bases from J, with 8 bases in between. Germline V gene sequence: CDR1 LGHDT, CDR2 YNNKEL (reference sequence). CDR3 DNA: TGTGCCAGCAGCCTAGTGGGGGGCTACACCTTC. As protein: CASSLVGGYTF.

The V gene is TRBV27, the J gene TRBJ2-3; no reliable D call. The germline V gene encodes CDR1 MNHEY and CDR2 SMNVEV (reference sequence). This CDR3 comprises 11 residues. V gave up 6 bases and J gave up 2 bases, with 3 bases separating them. CDR3 coding DNA: TGTGCCAGCAGGATCACAGATACGCAGTATTTT. Translating gives CASRITDTQYF.

This clone was seen a few times. This chain links TRBV20-1 with TRBJ1-1, with TRBD1 identical over 9 bases. The CDR3 contains 16 residues. Looked up from germline, CDR1 is DFQATT and CDR2 is SNEGSKA (reference sequence). J was trimmed by 5 bases and V by 3 bases; bases with no gene match: 13. The CDR3: CSASSLGTGFGTEAFF. The CDR3, as DNA: TGCAGTGCTAGTAGTTTGGGGACAGGGTTTGGAACTGAAGCTTTCTTT.

The CDR3 reads CASSLSGFYGYTF. The CDR3 DNA reads TGTGCCAGCAGTTTAAGCGGCTTCTATGGCTACACCTTC. The genes are TRBV12-3 or TRBV12-4 and TRBJ1-2; unclear D gene. V shed 2 bases and J shed 4 bases, with 8 bases lying between them. The CDR3 runs 13 residues.

This sequence joins TRBV9 and TRBJ2-6; 9 nucleotides line up with TRBD1. This CDR3 region has 18 residues. The V and J ends lost 4 bases and 1 base, in that order; junction bases with no gene match: 9. In germline, CDR1 is SGDLS, CDR2 YYNGEE. CDR3 DNA sequence: TGTGCCAGCAGCCCCCGGGACAGGGCCCCTTCTGGGGCCAACGTCCTGACTTTC. Its translation is CASSPRDRAPSGANVLTF.

Details on this clone: Germline is not matched at one junction end, which may reflect a read error. The CDR3 sequence: CASSYSSGRFDNEQFF. CDR3 nucleotide sequence: TGTGCCAGCAGTTACTCTAGCGGGAGGTTTGACAACGAGCAGTTCTTC. The gene calls are TRBV6-5 and TRBJ2-1, with 10 bases aligning to TRBD2. Germline V lookup: CDR1 MNHEY, CDR2 SVGAGI. CDR3 length: 16 residues.

The genes are TRBV19 and TRBJ1-2, with D possibly being TRBD1 (5 bases). Germline V CDR1 and CDR2: LNHDA, SQIVND (reference sequence). The CDR3 length is 16 residues. Trimming took off 3 bases at V and 4 bases at J, with 18 bases between the two ends. CDR3 nucleotides: TGTGCCAGTAGTATGGGGCGAGTAGGGGCCGGCTATGGCTACACCTTC. Translating gives CASSMGRVGAGYGYTF.

The J gene is TRBJ2-3, the V gene TRBV5-1, with 7 bases aligning to TRBD2. From germline, CDR1 is SGHRS and CDR2 YFSETQ. V shed 2 bases, J shed 0 bases, and the junction held 3 bases outside the gene matches. CDR3 length equals 15 residues. The CDR3: CASSFSGPSTDTQYF. CDR3 nucleotide sequence: TGCGCCAGCAGCTTTAGCGGGCCCAGCACAGATACGCAGTATTTT.

To note about this clone: One end of the junction fails to match germline, which may point to a read error. The chain recombines TRBV11-1 with TRBJ2-1; TRBD2 matches at 9 bases. The length of the CDR3 is 15 residues. Germline CDR1 and CDR2: SGHAT and FQDESV (reference sequence). The CDR3 loop reads CASSLAGYKFDEQFF. CDR3 bases: TGTGCCAGCAGCCTAGCGGGATATAAATTCGATGAGCAGTTCTTC.

Only one count was recorded for this clone. The J gene is TRBJ2-6, the V gene TRBV19; D gene ambiguous. V was pared by 3 bases and J by 1 base, with 4 bases between. This CDR3 has 14 amino acids. Germline CDR1 LNHDA, CDR2 SQIVND (reference sequence). CDR3 in amino acids: CASSMQSGANVLTF. CDR3 nucleotide sequence: TGTGCCAGTAGTATGCAGTCTGGGGCCAACGTCCTGACTTTC.

V and J are TRBV7-2 and TRBJ1-2; no clear D. V lost 5 bases to trimming and J lost 8 bases, with 18 bases between them. The V gene's germline CDR1 is SGHTA and CDR2 FQGNSA. The CDR3 runs 14 residues. CDR3 bases: TGTGCCAGCAGCCCCGTCTCGCGGGGTGACGGCTACACCTTC. Residues: CASSPVSRGDGYTF. The full variable domain, its missing parts supplied by reference TRBV7-2 and TRBJ1-2, is GAGVSQSPSNKVTEKGKDVELRCDPISGHTALYWYRQSLGQGLEFLIYFQGNSAPDKSGLPSDRFSAERTGGSVSTLTIQRTQQEDSAVYLCASSPVSRGDGYTFGSGTRLTVV.